The entry that follows covers one TCR beta chain sequence. The antigen remains unidentified. The data are from a study of T cell clonotyping in hematopoietic cell transplantation. Study results and caveats: Few recipient clonotypes overlapped donors; over 95% were de novo at given depth. Pathologically expanded recipient clonotypes increased progressively from day 30 to day 180 as diversity fell.

The repertoire was sequenced with immunoSEQ multiplex PCR; TCRdb's copy has only in-frame clones and lacks some. The table records approximately 70,000 clones, 85% to 95% of them present only once. The V gene end was trimmed by 4 bases and the J gene end by 5 bases; junction bases not matched to a gene: 6. The CDR3 sequence is 14 residues long. Germline V gene data show CDR1 as LNHDA and CDR2 as SQIVND (reference sequence). The genes are TRBV19 and TRBJ1-1, with 8 bases fitting TRBD1. This clonotype originated in a man between 50 and 59 years old in good health. Some clones in this sample may be carry-over from other donors' samples. Sequenced material: peripheral blood mononuclear cells. This chain's CDR3 is CASSTGGARTEAFF. The DNA of the CDR3 is TGTGCCAGTAGTACAGGGGGCGCGCGAACTGAAGCTTTCTTT.